The 24 T cell receptor beta chains in this list originate from one sample, sequenced in a study of shared clonotypes between healthy human individuals. The method was immunoSEQ multiplex PCR; TCRdb's version includes in-frame clones alone and lacks a portion of them. The sample has roughly 1,600,000 clones; approximately 98.5% are singletons. Specimen: naive CD4+ T cells sorted from blood. The subset: CD45RA+ positively selected. The source of these receptors is a man aged 25 to 40 in good health.

The rearrangement links TRBV19 to TRBJ1-1; D remains unclear. The CDR3 length is 17 residues. Germline V gene sequence: CDR1 LNHDA, CDR2 SQIVND (reference sequence). V was trimmed by 5 bases and J by 0 bases, leaving 19 bases between them. In nucleotides, the CDR3 is TGTGCCAGTAGTCAACCGATGGGCCCGGGAATGAACACTGAAGCTTTCTTT. It codes for CASSQPMGPGMNTEAFF.

This clone was detected only once. The chain is built from TRBV10-2 and TRBJ1-5; 11 bases map to TRBD1. Unmatched junction bases numbered 8, after V lost 6 bases and J lost 1 base. The length of the CDR3 is 17 residues. Germline V gene data show CDR1 as WSHSY and CDR2 as SAAADI. Here the CDR3 DNA reads TGCGCCAGCAGGGCCGGGACAGGGGGTATCAGCAATCAGCCCCAGCATTTT. Protein sequence: CASRAGTGGISNQPQHF.

The chain uses TRBV7-2 and TRBJ2-5; D is unclear. Trimming cost V 10 bases and J 2 bases, with 14 bases left between them. The germline V gene encodes CDR1 SGHTA and CDR2 FQGNSA. The CDR3 runs to 13 residues. The CDR3 is CATTPSPQETQYF. The CDR3, as DNA: TGTGCCACCACACCGTCACCTCAAGAGACCCAGTACTTC.

CDR3 sequence (DNA): TGTGCCAGCAGCATCTCTAGCGGGAGTGTGGGTGAGCAGTTCTTC. This encodes CASSISSGSVGEQFF. J is TRBJ2-1 and V is TRBV9, with 10 bases lining up with TRBD2. V shed 4 bases and J 9 bases; nucleotides not matched to a gene: 10. The CDR3 totals 15 residues. Germline assignment: CDR1 SGDLS and CDR2 YYNGEE.

The chain employs TRBV21-1 and TRBJ1-2; TRBD1 was called by the table and not checked on the DNA. TRBV21-1 is shown as a pseudogene. The CDR3 loop spans 13 amino acids. The CDR3 DNA follows: TGTGCCAGCCCAGGGGACACCAACTATGGCTACACCTTC. This sequence encodes CASPGDTNYGYTF.

Concerning this clone: The sample carries other DNA sequences with the same CDR3. V is TRBV19 and J is TRBJ1-1; D is undetermined. This CDR3 spans 13 amino acids. With 2 bases removed from V and 0 bases from J, the gap between germline ends came to 4 bases. Germline V gene lookup returns CDR1 LNHDA and CDR2 SQIVND (reference sequence). The CDR3 DNA sequence: TGTGCCAGTAGTATAACAATGAACACTGAAGCTTTCTTT. Amino acid sequence: CASSITMNTEAFF.

The gene calls are TRBV7-6 and TRBJ2-5; TRBD2 matches 8 bases. Germline V CDR1 and CDR2: SGHVS, FNYEAQ. V dropped 4 bases and J dropped 8; count of bases not matched to a gene: 6. This CDR3 has 13 residues. Here the CDR3 reads CASSSGTRGTQYF. For the CDR3, the DNA is TGTGCCAGCAGCTCCGGGACTAGAGGCACCCAGTACTTC. Filled out from reference TRBV7-6 and TRBJ2-5, the complete variable domain reads GAGVSQSPRYKVTKRGQDVALRCDPISGHVSLYWYRQALGQGPEFLTYFNYEAQQDKSGLPNDRFSAERPEGSISTLTIQRTEQRDSAMYRCASSSGTRGTQYFGPGTRLLVL.

This rearrangement joins TRBV25-1 to TRBJ1-4; perhaps TRBD1 as D (6 bases). There are 15 residues in the CDR3. CDR1 and CDR2 from the germline V gene are MGHDK and SYGVNS. Deletions cut 4 bases from V and 8 bases from J, with 17 bases between. The CDR3 DNA is TGTGCCAGCAGTGTACAGGGAGGGAGTCGGGAAAAACTGTTTTTT. It encodes CASSVQGGSREKLFF. The whole variable domain, filled in from reference TRBV25-1 and TRBJ1-4, reads EADIYQTPRYLVIGTGKKITLECSQTMGHDKMYWYQQDPGMELHLIHYSYGVNSTEKGDLSSESTVSRIRTEHFPLTLESARPSHTSQYLCASSVQGGSREKLFFGSGTQLSVL.

V gene TRBV9 combines with J gene TRBJ2-2, with D unresolved. Germline lookup yields CDR1 SGDLS and CDR2 YYNGEE. The germline V and J ends were trimmed by 5 bases and 0 bases, with 11 bases remaining between them. The CDR3 spans 15 residues. CDR3 residues: CASSFGGSNTGELFF. The CDR3 DNA reads as TGTGCCAGCAGTTTCGGCGGATCGAACACCGGGGAGCTGTTTTTT.

The chain links TRBV18 to TRBJ2-7, with 7 nucleotides matching TRBD2. Unmatched junction bases numbered 6, after V lost 7 bases and J lost 0 bases. CDR3 length equals 14 residues. From germline, CDR1 is KGHSH and CDR2 LQKENI. Here the CDR3 DNA reads TGTGCCAGCTTTATGGGGGGGAACTCCTACGAGCAGTACTTC. Protein product: CASFMGGNSYEQYF.

V and J are TRBV5-1 and TRBJ2-1; the D is unclear. V dropped 0 bases and J dropped 8 bases, with 15 bases sitting between them. Germline lookup yields CDR1 SGHRS and CDR2 YFSETQ. The CDR3 totals 15 residues. The CDR3 is CASSLAPGPRDEQFF. The CDR3 bases are TGCGCCAGCAGCTTGGCCCCCGGTCCAAGGGATGAGCAGTTCTTC.

The chain has TRBV7-9 and TRBJ2-1; 8 nucleotides align to TRBD2. Germline lookup yields CDR1 SEHNR and CDR2 FQNEAQ (reference sequence). This CDR3 spans 16 amino acids. The trim removed 10 bases at V and 4 bases at J, leaving 15 bases unmatched. CDR3 region: CATLGGGRGRYNEQFF. DNA of the CDR3: TGTGCCACCCTCGGCGGGGGGCGAGGACGGTACAATGAGCAGTTCTTC.

This chain connects TRBV5-1 to TRBJ2-3; D is unclear. Between the trimmed V and J ends, which lost 6 bases and 0 bases, there was a span of 2 bases. The germline V gene encodes CDR1 SGHRS and CDR2 YFSETQ. The CDR3 extends over 11 amino acids. The DNA of the CDR3 is TGCGCCAGCAAAAGCACAGATACGCAGTATTTT. Translation: CASKSTDTQYF.

The chain carries TRBV18 and TRBJ1-1, with 7 positions matching TRBD1. This CDR3 contains 16 residues. Germline values: CDR1 KGHSH, CDR2 LQKENI. V shed 2 bases, J shed 2 bases, and the junction held 8 bases outside the gene matches. In nucleotides, the CDR3 is TGTGCCAGCTCACCAGCCCGCGGGACAGCCAACACTGAAGCTTTCTTT. Its translation: CASSPARGTANTEAFF.

CDR3 DNA: TGTGCCAGCAGCCCCGCCGGGACCAGGCTCAATGAGCAGTTCTTC. Translating gives CASSPAGTRLNEQFF. This chain joins TRBV7-8 and TRBJ2-1, with D perhaps TRBD1 or TRBD2 (5 bases each). The CDR3 runs 15 residues. The V gene lost 5 bases and the J gene lost 6 bases, with 17 bases spanning the gap. Germline V gene lookup returns CDR1 SGHVS and CDR2 FQNEAQ.

The CDR3 region is CASSPGGKDTEAFF. The CDR3 coding sequence is TGTGCCAGCTCACCTGGAGGAAAGGACACTGAAGCTTTCTTT. The chain couples TRBV18 to TRBJ1-1; D gene uncertain. The V and J ends lost 3 bases and 3 bases respectively, with 11 bases between them. The length of the CDR3 is 14 residues. Per the germline V gene, CDR1 is KGHSH and CDR2 is LQKENI.

The chain combines TRBV25-1 with TRBJ2-2; 7 positions match TRBD2. The germline V gene has CDR1 MGHDK and CDR2 SYGVNS. The V and J ends lost 5 bases and 0 bases, in that order; junction bases with no gene match: 3. The CDR3 is made up of 15 amino acids. As DNA, the CDR3 is TGTGCCAGCAGTCGGGAGGTTGCGAACACCGGGGAGCTGTTTTTT. It codes for CASSREVANTGELFF.

The chain is built from TRBV28 and TRBJ2-7; TRBD1 aligns across 9 bases. CDR1 and CDR2 (germline): MDHEN, SYDVKM. Losses at the gene ends were 6 bases for V and 2 bases for J; bases not matched to a gene: 8. This CDR3 contains 15 residues. The CDR3 DNA reads as TGTGCCAGCAGACCCGGGACAGGGAGCGCCTACGAGCAGTACTTC. Translated: CASRPGTGSAYEQYF.

The chain couples TRBV6-6 to TRBJ2-7, with D perhaps TRBD1 or TRBD2 (5 bases each). V lost 5 bases and J 3 bases, leaving 11 bases between the germline ends. Germline assignment: CDR1 MNHNY and CDR2 SVGAGI (reference sequence). The CDR3 loop spans 13 amino acids. CDR3: CASSAGAGYEQYF. The CDR3 nucleotides read TGTGCCAGCAGTGCCGGGGCCGGCTACGAGCAGTACTTC.

This chain connects TRBV28 to TRBJ2-7; TRBD1 matches at 9 bases. Looked up from germline, CDR1 is MDHEN and CDR2 is SYDVKM. The junction had 13 bases not matched to a gene; V was cut back by 5 bases and J by 2 bases. This CDR3 is built from 17 residues. CDR3 DNA: TGTGCCAGCAGTCCCAGTGGACAGGGGATTACGGCCTACGAGCAGTACTTC. It is translated as CASSPSGQGITAYEQYF.

The chain combines TRBV7-9 with TRBJ1-2; tentative D call: TRBD1 (5 bases). Trimming cost V 6 bases and J 8 bases, with 19 bases left between them. This CDR3 contains 14 residues. CDR1 and CDR2 from the germline V gene are SEHNR and FQNEAQ (reference sequence). The CDR3 sequence: CASSSAGTLRGYTF. In DNA, the CDR3 is TGTGCCAGCAGTTCCGCCGGGACTCTGAGGGGCTACACCTTC.

This clone has only one observation. CDR3 nucleotides: TGTGCCAGCAGCGCACTAGCAGACCAAGAGACCCAGTACTTC. Its translation: CASSALADQETQYF. The genes are TRBV5-6 and TRBJ2-5, with D maybe TRBD2 (6 bases). The V and J ends lost 4 bases and 0 bases respectively, with 10 bases between them. The CDR3 covers 14 residues. Per the germline V gene, CDR1 is SGHDT and CDR2 is YYEEEE.

The V gene is TRBV7-9, the J gene TRBJ1-3, with D possibly matching TRBD1 (5 bases). Germline CDR1 is SEHNR and CDR2 is FQNEAQ (reference sequence). V was cut by 3 bases and J by 0 bases, with 12 bases left in between. This CDR3 region has 16 residues. The CDR3 nucleotides are TGTGCCAGCAGCTTTACAGGCTTCAGCTCTGGAAACACCATATATTTT. This encodes CASSFTGFSSGNTIYF.

Note on this clone: The sample contains more than one DNA sequence encoding this CDR3. The V gene is TRBV5-1, the J gene TRBJ2-7, with D perhaps matching TRBD2 (5 bases). CDR3 length: 11 residues. The germline V gene encodes CDR1 SGHRS and CDR2 YFSETQ. V was shortened by 5 bases and J by 3 bases, with 6 bases between the two germline ends. In DNA form, the CDR3 reads TGCGCCAGCAGAGAGGGCTACGAGCAGTACTTC. Translating gives CASREGYEQYF.